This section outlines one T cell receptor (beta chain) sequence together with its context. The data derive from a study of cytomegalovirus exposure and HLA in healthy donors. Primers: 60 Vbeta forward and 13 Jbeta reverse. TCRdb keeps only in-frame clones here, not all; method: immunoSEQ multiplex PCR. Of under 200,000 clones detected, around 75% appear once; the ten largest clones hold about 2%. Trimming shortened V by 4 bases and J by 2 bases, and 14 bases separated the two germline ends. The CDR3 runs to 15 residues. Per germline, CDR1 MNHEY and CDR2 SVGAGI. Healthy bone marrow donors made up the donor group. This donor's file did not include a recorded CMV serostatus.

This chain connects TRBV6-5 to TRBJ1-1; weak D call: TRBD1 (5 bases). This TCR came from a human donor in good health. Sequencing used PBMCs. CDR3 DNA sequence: TGTGCCAGCAGTTCCACAGGAGGGGTAAACACTGAAGCTTTCTTT. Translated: CASSSTGGVNTEAFF.